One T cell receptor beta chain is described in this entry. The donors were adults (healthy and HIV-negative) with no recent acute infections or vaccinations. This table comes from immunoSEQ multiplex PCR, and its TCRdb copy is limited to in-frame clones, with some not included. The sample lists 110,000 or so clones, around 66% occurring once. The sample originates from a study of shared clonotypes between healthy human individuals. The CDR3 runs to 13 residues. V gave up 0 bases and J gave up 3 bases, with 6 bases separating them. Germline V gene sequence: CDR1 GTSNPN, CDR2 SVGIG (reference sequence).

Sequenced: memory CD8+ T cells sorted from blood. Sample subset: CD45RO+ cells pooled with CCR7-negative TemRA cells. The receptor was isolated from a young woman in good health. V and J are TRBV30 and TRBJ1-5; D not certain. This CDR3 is CAWSVENNQPQHF. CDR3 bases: TGTGCCTGGAGTGTCGAGAACAATCAGCCCCAGCATTTT. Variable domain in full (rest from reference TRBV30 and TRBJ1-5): SQTIHQWPATLVQPVGSPLSLECTVEGTSNPNLYWYRQAAGRGLQLLFYSVGIGQISSEVPQNLSASRPQDRQFILSSKKLLLSDSGFYLCAWSVENNQPQHFGDGTRLSIL.